These T cell receptor beta chains were read from a single sample in a study of T cell changes during pregnancy in multiple sclerosis. This table comes from immunoSEQ multiplex PCR, and its TCRdb copy is limited to in-frame clones, with some not included. The data contain some 93,000 clones, roughly 91% of them singletons. Here the sequenced sample was peripheral blood, taken after pregnancy. These receptors came from a female donor in good health, enrolled as a control in a pregnancy study. CDR3s include the opening cysteine and the closing phenylalanine or tryptophan. D genes are given only for firm matches. Size is stated for part of the rows, as once, few or many counts, or as a class when the clone is expanded.

TRBV7-9	-	-	TRBJ1-5	CASSLPGSHQPQHF	TGTGCCAGCAGCTTACCAGGTTCCCATCAGCCCCAGCATTTT
TRBV27	TRBD1	-	TRBJ1-1	CASSLSIGQGLNTEAFF	TGTGCCAGCAGTTTATCGATCGGACAGGGTTTGAACACTGAAGCTTTCTTT
TRBV5-4	-	-	TRBJ1-5	CASKLAQPQHF	TGTGCCAGCAAGCTCGCTCAGCCCCAGCATTTT
TRBV5-5	TRBD2	-	TRBJ2-3	CASSLERRGGTDTQYF	TGTGCCAGCAGCTTAGAGCGACGGGGGGGGACAGATACGCAGTATTTT
TRBV28	TRBD1	few	TRBJ1-2	CASSPDRDGYTF	TGTGCCAGCAGCCCTGACAGGGATGGCTACACCTTC
TRBV30	TRBD1	-	TRBJ1-2	CAWRQGLGYTF	TGTGCCTGGCGACAGGGTCTTGGCTACACCTTC
TRBV9	-	-	TRBJ2-3	CASSAGGPDTQYF	TGTGCCAGCAGCGCGGGTGGTCCAGATACGCAGTATTTT
TRBV2	TRBD1	many	TRBJ1-4	CASKTGAAGNEKLFF	TGTGCCAGCAAGACAGGGGCCGCCGGTAATGAAAAACTGTTTTTT
TRBV5-5	-	-	TRBJ2-6	CASSLVAVRVSGANVLTF	TGTGCCAGCAGCTTGGTGGCAGTCAGGGTCTCTGGGGCCAACGTCCTGACTTTC
TRBV7-9	-	-	TRBJ1-4	CASSLPGSNEKLFF	TGTGCCAGCAGCTTACCGGGGTCTAATGAAAAACTGTTTTTT
TRBV20-1	-	-	TRBJ1-1	CSAERARAFF	TGCAGTGCCGAGAGGGCCCGGGCTTTCTTT
TRBV6-1	-	-	TRBJ1-2	CASSEWTANYGYTF	TGTGCCAGCAGTGAGTGGACAGCCAACTATGGCTACACCTTC
TRBV7-3	TRBD2	-	TRBJ2-2	CASSLLGTSRAGELFF	TGTGCCAGCAGCTTACTTGGGACTAGCCGAGCCGGGGAGCTGTTTTTT
TRBV5-1	-	-	TRBJ2-5	CASSQEPEETQYF	TGCGCCAGCAGCCAGGAACCTGAAGAGACCCAGTACTTC
TRBV7-9	TRBD1	-	TRBJ1-1	CASSKTGTGEAFF	TGTGCCAGCAGTAAAACCGGGACAGGGGAAGCTTTCTTT
TRBV5-1	-	once	TRBJ1-1	CASSLARGATPHEAFF	TGCGCCAGCAGCTTGGCCCGGGGGGCGACCCCTCATGAAGCTTTCTTT
TRBV7-2	-	-	TRBJ2-1	CASRQVVASWGNEQFF	TGTGCCAGCAGGCAAGTCGTCGCTAGCTGGGGCAATGAGCAGTTCTTC
TRBV4-2	-	-	TRBJ2-1	CASSQGMTGTYNEQFF	TGTGCCAGCAGCCAAGGAATGACAGGCACCTACAATGAGCAGTTCTTC
TRBV9	TRBD2	-	TRBJ2-1	CASSPRGSGGLSSYNEQFF	TGTGCCAGCAGCCCCCGGGGTAGCGGGGGGCTTAGCTCCTACAATGAGCAGTTCTTC
TRBV9	-	-	TRBJ1-5	CASSAGHGNQPQHF	TGTGCCAGCAGCGCTGGACATGGCAATCAGCCCCAGCATTTT
TRBV19	TRBD1	-	TRBJ1-1	CASSPKWAGGRLGAFF	TGTGCCAGTAGCCCGAAATGGGCAGGGGGGCGATTAGGAGCTTTCTTT
TRBV2	TRBD2	-	TRBJ2-7	CASSQLAEQYF	TGTGCCAGCAGTCAACTAGCGGAGCAGTACTTC
TRBV6-1	-	-	TRBJ1-2	CASSEEIGYGYTF	TGTGCCAGCAGTGAAGAGATCGGCTATGGCTACACCTTC
TRBV7-9	TRBD1	once	TRBJ2-3	CASSDRGTDTQYF	TGTGCCAGCAGCGACAGGGGGACAGATACGCAGTATTTT
TRBV27	-	-	TRBJ2-7	CASSLSGLEARLSYEQYF	TGTGCCAGCAGTTTATCGGGACTGGAGGCTCGGTTGTCCTACGAGCAGTACTTC
TRBV12-5	TRBD1	-	TRBJ1-1	CASGGQGAITEAFF	TGTGCTAGTGGTGGGCAGGGGGCGATCACTGAAGCTTTCTTT
TRBV2	-	-	TRBJ2-1	CATEGEKQFF	TGTGCCACCGAAGGGGAAAAGCAGTTCTTC
TRBV2	-	-	TRBJ1-1	CASTWDFQMNTEAFF	TGTGCCAGCACTTGGGACTTCCAAATGAACACTGAAGCTTTCTTT
TRBV5-1	-	-	TRBJ2-2	CASSLAPQREMFF	TGCGCCAGCAGCTTGGCCCCACAGAGGGAGATGTTTTTT
TRBV9	-	-	TRBJ2-4	CASSVGHRAQNIQYF	TGTGCCAGCAGCGTAGGGCACAGGGCCCAAAACATTCAGTACTTC
TRBV5-1	-	-	TRBJ1-1	CASSFESTGRRTEAFF	TGCGCCAGCAGCTTCGAATCTACAGGGAGACGGACTGAAGCTTTCTTT
TRBV4-1	-	-	TRBJ2-5	CASSQFDRRQETQYF	TGCGCCAGCAGCCAATTCGACAGGAGACAAGAGACCCAGTACTTC
TRBV6-5	TRBD2	-	TRBJ2-5	CASSYRTSGGVETQYF	TGTGCCAGCAGTTACAGGACTAGCGGGGGGGTAGAGACCCAGTACTTC
TRBV19	-	-	TRBJ2-1	CASSMALDNEQFF	TGTGCCAGTAGTATGGCTCTGGACAATGAGCAGTTCTTC
TRBV7-9	-	-	TRBJ1-1	CASSLPGRETEAFF	TGTGCCAGCAGCTTACCAGGGCGAGAGACCGAAGCTTTCTTT
TRBV7-2	TRBD2	-	TRBJ2-3	CASSHTSGGRTDTQYF	TGTGCCAGCAGCCACACTAGCGGGGGGCGAACAGATACGCAGTATTTT
TRBV5-1	TRBD1	once	TRBJ2-3	CASSWTGSTDTQYF	TGCGCCAGCAGCTGGACAGGTAGCACAGATACGCAGTATTTT
TRBV28	TRBD1	-	TRBJ2-7	CASNDRGYEQYF	TGTGCCAGCAACGACAGGGGCTACGAGCAGTACTTC
TRBV7-8	-	-	TRBJ1-5	CASSLMQGGSQPQHF	TGTGCCAGCAGCTTAATGCAGGGAGGCAGTCAGCCCCAGCATTTT
TRBV5-5	-	-	TRBJ1-2	CASSTEWARYGYTF	TGTGCCAGCAGCACTGAATGGGCCAGGTATGGCTACACCTTC
TRBV7-3	TRBD2	-	TRBJ2-2	CASSSVAGAGELFF	TGTGCCAGCTCGTCGGTAGCGGGGGCGGGGGAGCTGTTTTTT
TRBV28	-	-	TRBJ2-3	CAPSSRDTCTDTQYF	TGTGCCCCCAGTTCTAGGGACACATGCACAGATACGCAGTATTTT
TRBV6-5	-	-	TRBJ1-2	CASSEMSYGYTF	TGTGCCAGCAGTGAAATGAGCTATGGCTACACCTTC
TRBV19	TRBD1	-	TRBJ1-2	CASSNRGFYGYTF	TGTGCCAGTTCAAACAGGGGCTTCTATGGCTACACCTTC
TRBV9	TRBD2	-	TRBJ2-5	CASSGGVAGGKETQYF	TGTGCCAGCAGCGGGGGAGTAGCGGGGGGGAAAGAGACCCAGTACTTC
TRBV9	-	once	TRBJ1-2	CASSVDSHYGYTF	TGTGCCAGCAGCGTTGACAGTCACTATGGCTACACCTTC
TRBV16	-	-	TRBJ1-3	CASSPPGFSGNTIYF	TGTGCCAGCAGCCCGCCGGGTTTCTCTGGAAACACCATATATTTT